This TCR beta chain was documented in a study of control samples from healthy donors and cancer patients. Here immunoSEQ multiplex PCR was the method, and the copy in TCRdb shows in-frame clones only, minus some. The sample includes about 84,000 clones, roughly 82% of them seen just once. Germline V gene lookup returns CDR1 SQVTM and CDR2 ANQGSEA. V shed 2 bases, J shed 4 bases, and the junction held 5 bases outside the gene matches. The CDR3 contains 14 residues. V gene TRBV29-1 combines with J gene TRBJ2-3; 8 nucleotides line up with TRBD2. This receptor was taken from a man in his sixties with head and neck cancer. Sequenced material: PBMCs. DNA for the CDR3: TGCAGCGTTGAATTGAGCGGGGGCCCAGATACGCAGTATTTT. Protein product: CSVELSGGPDTQYF.